This T cell receptor (beta chain) was retrieved from a study of OX40 agonist ivuxolimab in advanced cancers. Whole-study context: Six ivuxolimab dose levels, 0.01 to 10 mg/kg, were given intravenously every 2 weeks. Patients with prior anti-PD-1, anti-PD-L1 or anti-CTLA-4 therapy were eligible; 40% had some.

Germline-derived CDR1 and CDR2 are LNHDA and SQIVND (reference sequence). This CDR3 region has 16 residues. V shed 2 bases, J shed 1 base, and the junction held 3 bases outside the gene matches. As to this clone: Its antigen remains unidentified.

Repertoires were generated with immunoSEQ multiplex PCR, while TCRdb's copy carries only in-frame clones and drops some. The sample records around 48,000 clones, about 83% being singletons. Study results and limitations: More expanded clones were seen, on average, in CD8+ T cells than in CD4+. Specificity for antigen went undetermined in the expanded peripheral T cells.

Material: CD4+ or CD8+ T cells sorted from blood, obtained in a trial of the OX40 agonist ivuxolimab. The V call is TRBV19, the J call TRBJ2-3, with 10 bases aligning to TRBD2. This TCR was sampled from an adult with an advanced solid tumor such as melanoma, head and neck, liver or kidney cancer. Written as DNA, the CDR3 is TGTGCCAGTAGTATACCTCTAGCGGGGGGCACAGATACGCAGTATTTT. Protein product: CASSIPLAGGTDTQYF. Full variable domain (remainder filled in from reference TRBV19 and TRBJ2-3): DGGITQSPKYLFRKEGQNVTLSCEQNLNHDAMYWYRQDPGQGLRLIYYSQIVNDFQKGDIAEGYSVSREKKESFPLTVTSAQKNPTAFYLCASSIPLAGGTDTQYFGPGTRLTVL.